Below are 10 T cell receptor beta chains sequenced from a single sample in a study of CD8+ T cells in alopecia areata. TCR sequencing used cDNA made by reverse transcription of extracted RNA. TCRdb keeps only in-frame clones here, not all; method: immunoSEQ multiplex PCR. The sample gives about 39,000 clones, 50% to 70% of which show up once; roughly 22% is in the top ten. Regarding treatment: oral pan-JAK inhibitor, 5-10 mg twice daily. The input for sequencing was CD8+ T cells sorted from blood, taken at week 4, from a patient treated with tofacitinib. The source of these receptors is a human donor with alopecia areata.

This sequence joins TRBV29-1 and TRBJ1-2; 9 bases map to TRBD1. The trim removed 6 bases at V and 6 bases at J, leaving 2 bases unmatched. This CDR3 contains 11 residues. Germline-derived CDR1 and CDR2 are SQVTM and ANQGSEA. The CDR3 sequence: CSVDRGDGYTF. The CDR3 DNA sequence: TGCAGCGTGGACAGGGGCGATGGCTACACCTTC.

The chain joins TRBV29-1 to TRBJ2-1; D unresolved. From germline, CDR1 is SQVTM and CDR2 ANQGSEA. Trimming shortened V by 5 bases and J by 13 bases, and 15 bases separated the two germline ends. The CDR3 is made up of 11 amino acids. This CDR3 is CSVSSGGDQFF. CDR3 bases: TGCAGCGTTAGTTCGGGTGGTGATCAGTTCTTC.

The rearrangement links TRBV5-1 to TRBJ2-1, with 9 nucleotides matching TRBD2. Trimming removed 0 bases from V and 6 bases from J; junction bases left unmatched: 4. The CDR3 has 15 amino acids. Germline V gene data show CDR1 as SGHRS and CDR2 as YFSETQ. The CDR3 region is CASSLVSGGGNEQFF. The CDR3 bases are TGCGCCAGCAGCTTGGTTAGCGGGGGAGGCAATGAGCAGTTCTTC.

The chain is built from TRBV15 and TRBJ2-3; a possible D gene is TRBD2 (5 bases). Germline values: CDR1 LNHNV, CDR2 YYDKDF (reference sequence). The length of the CDR3 is 13 residues. The germline V and J ends were trimmed by 8 bases and 5 bases, with 14 bases remaining between them. The CDR3 is CATGLGLGDTQYF. The CDR3 DNA follows: TGTGCCACCGGGCTAGGACTTGGAGATACGCAGTATTTT.

For this clone: The sample has other DNA sequences that encode this CDR3 too. The V call is TRBV27, the J call TRBJ2-7, with D hard to call. The germline V gene encodes CDR1 MNHEY and CDR2 SMNVEV (reference sequence). The germline V and J ends were trimmed by 6 bases and 4 bases, with 10 bases remaining between them. This CDR3 spans 12 amino acids. The CDR3 DNA follows: TGTGCCAGCAGCCCCAATTCGTACGAGCAGTACTTC. It translates to CASSPNSYEQYF.

Judged by abundance, this clone is medium-sized. V usage is TRBV4-3 and J usage is TRBJ2-1; D is undetermined. V lost 4 bases and J lost 5, with 9 bases in between. The CDR3 spans 13 residues. Germline V gene data show CDR1 as LGHNA and CDR2 as YSLEER. The CDR3 loop is CASSPGLNNEQFF. CDR3 nucleotides: TGCGCCAGCAGCCCGGGCCTTAACAATGAGCAGTTCTTC.

The CDR3 nucleotides are TGTGCCAGCAGCGTACCGGACAGGGCTCTCGAGCAGTACTTC. This codes for CASSVPDRALEQYF. The rearrangement links TRBV9 to TRBJ2-7, with 8 bases aligning to TRBD1. This CDR3 spans 14 amino acids. CDR1 SGDLS and CDR2 YYNGEE come from the germline V gene. V shed 1 base, J shed 6 bases, and the junction held 6 bases outside the gene matches.

This clone was counted once. The chain is built from TRBV7-8 and TRBJ2-7; 8 nucleotides match TRBD2. Looked up from germline, CDR1 is SGHVS and CDR2 is FQNEAQ. The V gene end was trimmed by 0 bases and the J gene end by 1 base; junction bases not matched to a gene: 2. This CDR3 is built from 15 residues. CDR3 protein: CASSLASGGSYEQYF. The CDR3 nucleotides are TGTGCCAGCAGCTTAGCGAGCGGGGGATCCTACGAGCAGTACTTC.

This clone was seen a handful of times. The rearrangement joins TRBV4-1 to TRBJ2-1; D gene unclear. V shed 1 base and J shed 6 bases, with 4 bases lying between them. This CDR3 spans 12 amino acids. Germline CDR1 is MGHRA and CDR2 is YSYEKL. For the CDR3, the DNA is TGCGCCAGCAGCCAAGTGACCAATGAGCAGTTCTTC. Translation gives CASSQVTNEQFF.

This clone appeared once. This chain links TRBV6-6 with TRBJ2-7; D is possibly TRBD1 or TRBD2 (6 bases each). Trimming removed 2 bases from V and 3 bases from J, with 11 bases in between. The CDR3 runs to 14 residues. Germline CDR1 is MNHNY and CDR2 is SVGAGI (reference sequence). CDR3: CASSYEGDFYEQYF. CDR3 DNA sequence: TGTGCCAGCAGTTACGAGGGGGACTTCTACGAGCAGTACTTC.